The rows below give T cell receptor beta chains drawn from one sample of a study of T cells in narcolepsy. Using immunoSEQ multiplex PCR, the repertoire was profiled, and TCRdb retains in-frame clones only, with some absent. Here the sample spans 27,000 or so clones, approximately 80% being singletons. Source material: CD45RA- memory CD4+ T cells from PBMCs. The receptors originated from a human donor with narcolepsy. The CDR3 runs from the conserved cysteine through the conserved F or W. Only some rows state a clone size, as once, few, many or a class for expanded clones.

clone_size j_call v_call cdr3_aa
few TRBJ2-5 TRBV5-8 CASSLPGLAPQETQYF
. TRBJ1-2 TRBV5-5 CASSMQGAGGYTF
. TRBJ1-1 TRBV18 CASSPIGGGKTFF
. TRBJ2-5 TRBV5-6 CASSPRYPILETQYF
. TRBJ2-6 TRBV6-5 CASSFPQGSGANVLTF
. TRBJ1-1 TRBV5-6 CASSFPPGRANTEAFF
. TRBJ1-2 TRBV19 CASIGAAGTGLLYGYTF
. TRBJ2-1 TRBV5-1 CASSLAVVAGAPEQFF
. TRBJ2-1 TRBV30 CAWSVGGVSYNEQFF
few TRBJ1-2 TRBV5-5 CASSLTRSRGGGYTF
few TRBJ2-7 TRBV7-2 CASSSSYREYEQYF
. TRBJ2-3 TRBV6-5 CASSTRQRGGSTQYF
once TRBJ2-2 TRBV6-5 CASSYLQGGAGELFF
. TRBJ1-2 TRBV6-6 CASRTRQGAGGYTF
. TRBJ2-7 TRBV15 CATSRSLDGVQYF
. TRBJ2-5 TRBV7-3 CASSTGTSGGQETQYF
. TRBJ2-3 TRBV7-2 CASSSDYSSTDTQYF
. TRBJ2-5 TRBV19 CASSWAAGSRGQETQYF
. TRBJ1-4 TRBV2 CASSRRGATNEKLFF
. TRBJ1-1 TRBV6-5 CATLRGGQDEAFF
. TRBJ2-5 TRBV7-9 CASSRQTSGKETQYF
. TRBJ2-2 TRBV11-2 CASSFSGGVGTGELFF
. TRBJ2-7 TRBV7-8 CASSSNTGWSNEQYF
. TRBJ2-2 TRBV4-2 CASSQPLAGVPPGELFF
. TRBJ2-4 TRBV6-4 CASSDFGGNNIQYF
. TRBJ1-1 TRBV7-2 CASSLARMNTEAFF